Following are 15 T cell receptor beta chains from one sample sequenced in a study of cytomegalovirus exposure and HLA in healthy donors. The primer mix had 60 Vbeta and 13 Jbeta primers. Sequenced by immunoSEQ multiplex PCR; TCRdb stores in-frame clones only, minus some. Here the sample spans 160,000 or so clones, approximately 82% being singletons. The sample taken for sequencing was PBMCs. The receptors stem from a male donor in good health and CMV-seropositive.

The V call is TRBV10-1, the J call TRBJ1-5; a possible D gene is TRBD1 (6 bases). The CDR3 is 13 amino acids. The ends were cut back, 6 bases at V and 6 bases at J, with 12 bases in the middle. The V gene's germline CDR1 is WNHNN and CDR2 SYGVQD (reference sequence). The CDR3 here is CASSSGVAQPQHF. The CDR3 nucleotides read TGCGCCAGCAGCTCAGGGGTGGCTCAGCCCCAGCATTTT.

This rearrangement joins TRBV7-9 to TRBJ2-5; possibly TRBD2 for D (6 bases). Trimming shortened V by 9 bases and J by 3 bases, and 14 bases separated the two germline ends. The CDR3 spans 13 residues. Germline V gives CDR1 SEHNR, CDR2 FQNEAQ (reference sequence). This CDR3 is CASEGGREETQYF. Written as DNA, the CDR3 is TGTGCCAGTGAGGGAGGTCGGGAAGAGACCCAGTACTTC.

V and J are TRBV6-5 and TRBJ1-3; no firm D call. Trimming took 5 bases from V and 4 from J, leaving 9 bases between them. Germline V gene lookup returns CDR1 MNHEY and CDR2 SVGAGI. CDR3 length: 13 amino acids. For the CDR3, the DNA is TGTGCCAGCAGTGAAGTCCAGGGAAACACCATATATTTT. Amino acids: CASSEVQGNTIYF.

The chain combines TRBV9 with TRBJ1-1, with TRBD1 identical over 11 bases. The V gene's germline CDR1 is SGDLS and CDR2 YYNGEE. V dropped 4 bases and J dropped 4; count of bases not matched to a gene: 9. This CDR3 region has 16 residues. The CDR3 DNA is TGTGCCAGCAGCTCTAATACCGGGACAGGGGGCACTGAAGCTTTCTTT. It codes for CASSSNTGTGGTEAFF.

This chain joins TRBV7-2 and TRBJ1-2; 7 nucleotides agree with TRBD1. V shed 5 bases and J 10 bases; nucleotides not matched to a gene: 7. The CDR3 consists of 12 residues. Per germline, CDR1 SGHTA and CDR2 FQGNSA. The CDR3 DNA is TGTGCCAGCAGCAAGCAGGGGGACCTCTACACCTTC. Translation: CASSKQGDLYTF.

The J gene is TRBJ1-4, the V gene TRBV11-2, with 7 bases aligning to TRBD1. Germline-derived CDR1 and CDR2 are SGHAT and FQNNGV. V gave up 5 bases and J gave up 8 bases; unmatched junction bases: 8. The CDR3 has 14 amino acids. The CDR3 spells CASSRGQEGEKLFF. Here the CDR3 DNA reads TGTGCCAGCAGCCGAGGACAGGAGGGGGAAAAACTGTTTTTT.

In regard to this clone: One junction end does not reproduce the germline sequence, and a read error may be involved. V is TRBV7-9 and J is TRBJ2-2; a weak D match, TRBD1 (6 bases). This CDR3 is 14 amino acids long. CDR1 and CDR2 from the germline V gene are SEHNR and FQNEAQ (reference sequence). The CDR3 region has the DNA TGTTCCAGCAGCTTGGCAGGGGTTGACGGGGAGCTGTTTTTT. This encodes CSSSLAGVDGELFF. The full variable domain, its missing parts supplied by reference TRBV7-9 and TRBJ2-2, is DTGVSQNPRHKITKRGQNVTFRCDPISEHNRLYWYRQTLGQGPEFLTYFQNEAQLEKSRLLSDRFSAERPKGSFSTLEIQRTEQGDSAMYLCSSSLAGVDGELFFGEGSRLTVL.

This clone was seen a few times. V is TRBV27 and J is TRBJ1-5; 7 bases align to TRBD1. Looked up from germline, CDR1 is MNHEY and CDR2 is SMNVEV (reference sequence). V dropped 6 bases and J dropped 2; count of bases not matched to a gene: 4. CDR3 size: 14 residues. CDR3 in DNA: TGTGCCAGCAGCTTCGGGACAGGCAATCAGCCCCAGCATTTT. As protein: CASSFGTGNQPQHF.

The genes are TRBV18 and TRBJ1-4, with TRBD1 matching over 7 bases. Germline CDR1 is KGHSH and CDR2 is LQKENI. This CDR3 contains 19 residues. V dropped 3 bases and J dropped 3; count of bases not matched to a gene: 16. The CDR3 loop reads CASSPNMKQGTLSNEKLFF. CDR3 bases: TGTGCCAGCTCACCCAATATGAAACAGGGGACCCTGTCTAATGAAAAACTGTTTTTT.

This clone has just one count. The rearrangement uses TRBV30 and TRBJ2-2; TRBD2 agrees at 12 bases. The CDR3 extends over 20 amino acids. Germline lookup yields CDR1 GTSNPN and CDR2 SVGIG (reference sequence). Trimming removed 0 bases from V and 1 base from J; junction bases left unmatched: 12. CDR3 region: CAWSVFRLAGGPMNTGELFF. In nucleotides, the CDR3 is TGTGCCTGGAGTGTATTTCGGCTAGCGGGAGGGCCTATGAACACCGGGGAGCTGTTTTTT.

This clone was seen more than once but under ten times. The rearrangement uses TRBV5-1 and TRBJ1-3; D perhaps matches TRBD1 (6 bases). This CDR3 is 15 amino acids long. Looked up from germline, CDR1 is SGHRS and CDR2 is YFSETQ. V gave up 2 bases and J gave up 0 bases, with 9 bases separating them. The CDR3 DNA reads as TGCGCCAGCAGCTTCGGACAGTCCTCTGGAAACACCATATATTTT. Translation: CASSFGQSSGNTIYF.

DNA of the CDR3: TGTGCCAGCAGCGCTGGACCGGGACAGGGGAATAATGAAAAACTGTTTTTT. This sequence encodes CASSAGPGQGNNEKLFF. The rearrangement joins TRBV9 to TRBJ1-4; 10 bases are shared with TRBD1. Germline-derived CDR1 and CDR2 are SGDLS and YYNGEE. V was clipped by 3 bases and J by 4 bases; unmatched bases: 9. This CDR3 is built from 17 residues.

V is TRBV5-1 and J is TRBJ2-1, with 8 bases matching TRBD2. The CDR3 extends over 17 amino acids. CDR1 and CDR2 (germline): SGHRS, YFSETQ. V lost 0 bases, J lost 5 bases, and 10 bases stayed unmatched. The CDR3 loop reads CASSLGGGLGLDNEQFF. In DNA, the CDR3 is TGCGCCAGCAGCTTGGGGGGGGGACTAGGCCTGGACAATGAGCAGTTCTTC.

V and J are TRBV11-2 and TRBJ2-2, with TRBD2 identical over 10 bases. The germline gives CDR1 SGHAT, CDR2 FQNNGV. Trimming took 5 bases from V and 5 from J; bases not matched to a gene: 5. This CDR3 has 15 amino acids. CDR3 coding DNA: TGTGCCAGCAGCCGTGGACTAGCGGCGACCGGGGAGCTGTTTTTT. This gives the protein CASSRGLAATGELFF.

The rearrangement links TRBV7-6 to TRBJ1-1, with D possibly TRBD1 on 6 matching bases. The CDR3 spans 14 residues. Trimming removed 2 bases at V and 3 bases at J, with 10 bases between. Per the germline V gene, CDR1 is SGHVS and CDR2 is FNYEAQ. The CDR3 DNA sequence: TGTGCCAGCAGCTTATTCAGGGGTGACACTGAAGCTTTCTTT. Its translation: CASSLFRGDTEAFF. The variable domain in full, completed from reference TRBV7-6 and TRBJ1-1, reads GAGVSQSPRYKVTKRGQDVALRCDPISGHVSLYWYRQALGQGPEFLTYFNYEAQQDKSGLPNDRFSAERPEGSISTLTIQRTEQRDSAMYRCASSLFRGDTEAFFGQGTRLTVV.